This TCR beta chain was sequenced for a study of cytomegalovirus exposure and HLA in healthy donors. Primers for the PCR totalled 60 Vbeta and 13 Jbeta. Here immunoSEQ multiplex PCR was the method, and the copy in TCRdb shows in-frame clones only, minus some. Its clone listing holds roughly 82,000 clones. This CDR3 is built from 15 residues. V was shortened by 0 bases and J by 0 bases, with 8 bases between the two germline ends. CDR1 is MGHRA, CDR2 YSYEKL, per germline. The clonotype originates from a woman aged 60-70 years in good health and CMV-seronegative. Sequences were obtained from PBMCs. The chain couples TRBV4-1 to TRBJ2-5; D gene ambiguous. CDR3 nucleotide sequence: TGCGCCAGCAGCCAAGAACAGAGATACCAAGAGACCCAGTACTTC. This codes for CASSQEQRYQETQYF.